Listed here are 32 T cell receptor beta chains from one sample, sequenced in a study of blood T cell repertoires in COVID-19. Using immunoSEQ multiplex PCR, the repertoire was profiled, and TCRdb retains in-frame clones only, with some absent. The top ten hold 3% to 3.5% of the sample, which has hundreds of thousands of clones, around 85% seen once. The sequencing sample was made of PBMCs or T cells enriched from blood (not recorded which). Receptors originate from a woman in her forties or fifties in a cohort exposed to, infected with or recovered from COVID-19 (not recorded which).

This clone was seen more than once but under ten times. This chain joins TRBV4-1 and TRBJ1-5; 7 bases are shared with TRBD1. Germline-derived CDR1 and CDR2 are MGHRA and YSYEKL. V lost 4 bases to trimming and J lost 4 bases; unmatched junction nucleotides: 1. There are 13 residues in the CDR3. The CDR3 protein is CASSPDRNQPQHF. In DNA form, the CDR3 reads TGCGCCAGCAGCCCGGACAGGAATCAGCCCCAGCATTTT.

The chain combines TRBV5-4 with TRBJ2-7; 11 nucleotides match TRBD2. Per germline, CDR1 SGHNT and CDR2 YYREEE (reference sequence). The CDR3 totals 15 residues. The V gene end was trimmed by 5 bases and the J gene end by 6 bases; junction bases not matched to a gene: 10. The CDR3 reads CASRRQTSGESEQYF. In nucleotides, the CDR3 is TGTGCCAGCAGACGACAGACTAGCGGGGAGAGCGAGCAGTACTTC.

V and J are TRBV4-3 and TRBJ2-7; a weak D match, TRBD2 (6 bases). The CDR3 has 15 residues. Per germline, CDR1 LGHNA and CDR2 YSLEER. V dropped 0 bases and J dropped 3 bases, with 12 bases sitting between them. As DNA, the CDR3 is TGCGCCAGCAGCCAAGATATCGCGGAGGGCTACGAGCAGTACTTC. Encoded protein: CASSQDIAEGYEQYF.

The CDR3 is CASSQMTSGGSTQYF. The CDR3 DNA is TGTGCCAGCAGCCAAATGACTAGCGGGGGAAGTACGCAGTATTTT. The V gene is TRBV3-1 (or the pseudogene TRBV3-2), the J gene TRBJ2-3, with TRBD2 matching over 12 bases. The CDR3 extends over 15 amino acids. CDR1 is LGHDT, CDR2 YNNKEL, per germline (reference sequence). V was pared by 2 bases and J by 8 bases, with 5 bases of the junction left unmatched.

The chain links TRBV5-6 to TRBJ1-4, with D uncertain. Germline V gene lookup returns CDR1 SGHDT and CDR2 YYEEEE. The CDR3 contains 14 residues. V lost 0 bases to trimming and J lost 2 bases, with 5 bases between them. The CDR3 sequence is CASSLVQTNEKLFF. CDR3 coding DNA: TGTGCCAGCAGCTTGGTGCAGACTAATGAAAAACTGTTTTTT.

The rearrangement uses TRBV6-4 and TRBJ1-2, with TRBD1 identical over 8 bases. Germline CDR1 is MRHNA and CDR2 is SNTAGT. Trimming cost V 2 bases and J 3 bases; bases outside gene matches: 5. This CDR3 comprises 15 residues. CDR3: CASSDPGQGHYGYTF. For the CDR3, the DNA is TGTGCCAGCAGTGACCCCGGACAGGGTCACTATGGCTACACCTTC.

This clone was recorded a few times. This chain uses TRBV7-3 with TRBJ2-2, with 8 bases that match TRBD2. The germline gives CDR1 SGHTA, CDR2 FQGTGA. The V gene end was trimmed by 5 bases and the J gene end by 3 bases; junction bases not matched to a gene: 8. The CDR3 runs 16 residues. The DNA of the CDR3 is TGTGCCAGCAGCCGGAGACTAGCGTCAGACACCGGGGAGCTGTTTTTT. As protein: CASSRRLASDTGELFF.

This clone was seen more than once but under ten times. The CDR3 bases are TGCGCCACAACCCACAGGGGAGAGCATGGCTACACCTTC. This translates into CATTHRGEHGYTF. This chain joins TRBV10-1 and TRBJ1-2, with TRBD1 identical over 7 bases. Germline CDR1 is WNHNN and CDR2 is SYGVQD (reference sequence). The CDR3 spans 13 residues. V gave up 10 bases and J gave up 6 bases; unmatched junction bases: 11.

The rearrangement joins TRBV5-1 to TRBJ2-6; 12 positions agree with TRBD1. Germline-derived CDR1 and CDR2 are SGHRS and YFSETQ. This CDR3 region has 18 residues. The trim removed 4 bases at V and 2 bases at J, leaving 7 bases unmatched. CDR3 loop: CASSKVGQGAAGANVLTF. In DNA form, the CDR3 reads TGCGCCAGCAGCAAAGTGGGACAGGGGGCTGCTGGGGCCAACGTCCTGACTTTC.

This clone appeared once. The chain carries TRBV7-9 and TRBJ1-1, with D possibly being TRBD1 (5 bases). Germline loops: CDR1 SEHNR, CDR2 FQNEAQ (reference sequence). The CDR3 contains 14 residues. V was cut by 5 bases and J by 0 bases, with 10 bases left in between. The CDR3 is CASSPDILNTEAFF. For the CDR3, the DNA is TGTGCCAGCAGCCCGGACATACTGAACACTGAAGCTTTCTTT.

The genes are TRBV15 and TRBJ2-7; 9 bases map to TRBD1. After removal of 8 bases from V and 4 bases from J, the junction contained 6 bases not matched to a gene. Germline loops: CDR1 LNHNV, CDR2 YYDKDF (reference sequence). This CDR3 is 13 amino acids long. CDR3 amino acids: CATSTGGAYEQYF. The DNA of the CDR3 is TGTGCCACCTCGACAGGGGGGGCGTACGAGCAGTACTTC.

A remark on this clone: Distinct nucleotide sequences in the sample also encode this CDR3. The rearrangement uses TRBV18 and TRBJ1-2; 9 nucleotides match TRBD1. Germline V gives CDR1 KGHSH, CDR2 LQKENI. The V gene end was trimmed by 2 bases and the J gene end by 8 bases; junction bases not matched to a gene: 6. This CDR3 has 14 amino acids. CDR3 in DNA: TGTGCCAGCTCACCATCGGGACAGGGATACGGCTACACCTTC. It is translated as CASSPSGQGYGYTF.

The chain links TRBV7-9 to TRBJ1-3, with D hard to call. Deletions cut 2 bases from V and 3 bases from J, with 11 bases between. The CDR3 contains 15 residues. Germline CDR1 reads SEHNR; CDR2 reads FQNEAQ (reference sequence). CDR3 loop: CASSLSIGNGNTIYF. The CDR3 DNA sequence: TGTGCCAGCAGCTTAAGCATCGGTAATGGAAACACCATATATTTT.

This chain uses TRBV4-3 with TRBJ2-3, with 9 positions matching TRBD2. Trimming took 4 bases from V and 5 from J; bases not matched to a gene: 10. Germline lookup yields CDR1 LGHNA and CDR2 YSLEER. The CDR3 consists of 16 residues. In DNA, the CDR3 is TGCGCCAGCAGCCCCCAGGGCGGGGGGGAGGTAGATACGCAGTATTTT. Translation gives CASSPQGGGEVDTQYF.

The chain has TRBV2 and TRBJ1-2, with 8 bases matching TRBD1. Germline-derived CDR1 and CDR2 are SNHLY and FYNNEI. This CDR3 has 14 residues. The J segment lost 6 bases and the V segment lost 4 bases, leaving 7 bases of the junction unmatched. The CDR3 coding sequence is TGTGCCAGCAGTGTTGGACAGGGTCGGGATGGCTACACCTTC. It encodes CASSVGQGRDGYTF.

The rearrangement links TRBV5-1 to TRBJ2-3; 7 bases agree with TRBD2. CDR1 is SGHRS, CDR2 YFSETQ, per germline. The CDR3 consists of 17 residues. Germline trimming cut 3 bases from V and 3 bases from J; bases unmatched to any gene: 13. This CDR3 reads CASSSIGGGRSTDTQYF. CDR3 coding DNA: TGCGCCAGCAGCTCAATTGGCGGGGGTCGAAGTACAGATACGCAGTATTTT.

This sequence joins TRBV6-2 or TRBV6-3 and TRBJ2-5; perhaps TRBD2 as D (5 bases). This CDR3 spans 12 amino acids. The ends were cut back, 4 bases at V and 4 bases at J, with 7 bases in the middle. Germline-derived CDR1 and CDR2 are MNHEY and SVGEGT. The CDR3 sequence is CASSSEGETQYF. The CDR3, as DNA: TGTGCCAGCAGTTCAGAGGGAGAGACCCAGTACTTC.

The CDR3: CASSWISGEKLFF. In DNA, the CDR3 is TGTGCCAGCAGTTGGATTTCGGGTGAAAAACTGTTTTTT. J is TRBJ1-4 and V is TRBV6-5; D remains unclear. The CDR3 runs 13 residues. Germline assignment: CDR1 MNHEY and CDR2 SVGAGI. Trimming stripped 4 bases from V and 7 bases from J, with 10 bases between.

The CDR3 sequence: CASSLTGISTGELFF. The CDR3 DNA is TGTGCCAGCAGCCTGACAGGGATCAGCACCGGGGAGCTGTTTTTT. V gene TRBV11-3 combines with J gene TRBJ2-2; 7 bases are a match to TRBD1. Per the germline V gene, CDR1 is SGHNT and CDR2 is YENEEA. The V segment lost 5 bases and the J segment 4 bases; nucleotides outside the gene matches: 7. The CDR3 consists of 15 residues.

V usage is TRBV10-3 and J usage is TRBJ1-1, with 11 bases lining up with TRBD1. V was clipped by 6 bases and J by 4 bases; unmatched bases: 7. From germline, CDR1 is ENHRY and CDR2 SYGVKD. The CDR3 is 15 amino acids. In DNA form, the CDR3 reads TGTGCCATCAGAGGGACAGGGGGATTCGCCACTGAAGCTTTCTTT. Its translation: CAIRGTGGFATEAFF.

V is TRBV5-4 and J is TRBJ1-2, with D perhaps TRBD1 (6 bases). V was pared by 0 bases and J by 3 bases, with 9 bases between. This CDR3 spans 14 amino acids. Per germline, CDR1 SGHNT and CDR2 YYREEE (reference sequence). This CDR3 is CASSLDQGYYGYTF. The DNA of the CDR3 is TGTGCCAGCAGCTTGGATCAGGGGTACTATGGCTACACCTTC.

V and J are TRBV2 and TRBJ2-2; 10 nucleotides agree with TRBD2. This CDR3 is 13 amino acids long. Germline CDR1 reads SNHLY; CDR2 reads FYNNEI. V was clipped by 4 bases and J by 7 bases; unmatched bases: 0. CDR3 bases: TGTGCCAGCAGTGGACTAGCGGGCGGGGAGCTGTTTTTT. Its translation is CASSGLAGGELFF.

V is TRBV7-9 and J is TRBJ2-3; 7 bases fit TRBD2. Germline CDR1 reads SEHNR; CDR2 reads FQNEAQ (reference sequence). The CDR3 extends over 16 amino acids. V trimming: 5 bases; J trimming: 2 bases; junction bases outside the gene matches: 10. The CDR3 reads CASSVGLRVDTDTQYF. CDR3 DNA: TGTGCCAGCAGCGTGGGACTAAGGGTAGACACAGATACGCAGTATTTT.

This clone was counted a few times. The rearrangement links TRBV7-9 to TRBJ1-6; 7 positions match TRBD1. V dropped 7 bases and J dropped 3; count of bases not matched to a gene: 6. Germline CDR1 and CDR2: SEHNR and FQNEAQ (reference sequence). The CDR3 has 15 amino acids. CDR3 DNA sequence: TGTGCCAGCACCACCGGGACAGACTATAATTCACCCCTCCACTTT. It specifies CASTTGTDYNSPLHF.

The rearrangement links TRBV19 to TRBJ1-1; possibly TRBD1 for D (5 bases). CDR1 is LNHDA and CDR2 is SQIVND in the germline V gene (reference sequence). V gave up 3 bases and J gave up 1 base, with 12 bases separating them. The CDR3 is 15 residues long. CDR3 region: CASSIWGQGNTEAFF. For the CDR3, the DNA is TGTGCCAGTAGTATCTGGGGCCAGGGGAACACTGAAGCTTTCTTT.

This chain uses TRBV19 with TRBJ2-1; 7 bases fit TRBD2. The CDR3 spans 15 residues. V was pared by 5 bases and J by 6 bases, with 10 bases of the junction left unmatched. Germline-derived CDR1 and CDR2 are LNHDA and SQIVND (reference sequence). CDR3 nucleotides: TGTGCCAGTAGTTCTCAAGCGGGGCCCTTCAATGAGCAGTTCTTC. Its translation: CASSSQAGPFNEQFF. Combining the CDR3 with reference TRBV19 and TRBJ2-1 gives the whole variable domain DGGITQSPKYLFRKEGQNVTLSCEQNLNHDAMYWYRQDPGQGLRLIYYSQIVNDFQKGDIAEGYSVSREKKESFPLTVTSAQKNPTAFYLCASSSQAGPFNEQFFGPGTRLTVL.

This clone appeared once. The chain employs TRBV7-3 and TRBJ2-3; 12 bases are shared with TRBD2. This CDR3 has 16 residues. CDR1 is SGHTA and CDR2 is FQGTGA in the germline V gene. J lost 5 bases, V lost 5 bases, and 8 bases had no gene match. The CDR3 coding sequence is TGTGCCAGCAGCCCAACTAGCGGGGGGCCCGGAGATACGCAGTATTTT. Its protein product is CASSPTSGGPGDTQYF.

The chain combines TRBV27 with TRBJ2-7, with D unresolved. Between the trimmed V and J ends, which lost 4 bases and 3 bases, there was a span of 10 bases. The V gene's germline CDR1 is MNHEY and CDR2 SMNVEV (reference sequence). CDR3 length: 13 residues. The chain's CDR3 is CASSSPKFYEQYF. CDR3 coding DNA: TGTGCCAGCAGTTCACCTAAATTCTACGAGCAGTACTTC.

V is TRBV5-4 and J is TRBJ2-7; 7 positions match TRBD1. CDR1 and CDR2 from the germline V gene are SGHNT and YYREEE (reference sequence). The CDR3 contains 14 residues. Losses at the gene ends were 4 bases for V and 4 bases for J; bases not matched to a gene: 8. CDR3 DNA: TGTGCCAGCAGCCCGACAGGGTACGGTTACGAGCAGTACTTC. It encodes CASSPTGYGYEQYF.

The genes are TRBV6-5 and TRBJ2-1, with 9 bases lining up with TRBD2. The CDR3 loop spans 13 amino acids. Germline assignment: CDR1 MNHEY and CDR2 SVGAGI. V dropped 5 bases and J dropped 9; count of bases not matched to a gene: 5. CDR3 in amino acids: CASSRGTSFEQFF. In DNA form, the CDR3 reads TGTGCCAGCAGTCGCGGGACTAGCTTTGAGCAGTTCTTC.

The chain is built from TRBV5-5 and TRBJ1-4; D gene ambiguous. The CDR3 consists of 16 residues. Trimming pared 0 bases from V and 0 bases from J, leaving 9 bases between. The germline gives CDR1 SGHKS, CDR2 YYEKEE (reference sequence). In DNA form, the CDR3 reads TGTGCCAGCAGCTTGGATCGAGAAGCAACTAATGAAAAACTGTTTTTT. Translation: CASSLDREATNEKLFF. The whole variable domain, filled in from reference TRBV5-5 and TRBJ1-4, reads DAGVTQSPTHLIKTRGQQVTLRCSPISGHKSVSWYQQVLGQGPQFIFQYYEKEERGRGNFPDRFSARQFPNYSSELNVNALLLGDSALYLCASSLDREATNEKLFFGSGTQLSVL.

The chain is built from TRBV28 and TRBJ1-6; D possibly corresponds to TRBD1 (6 bases). Per the germline V gene, CDR1 is MDHEN and CDR2 is SYDVKM. This CDR3 spans 15 amino acids. The germline V and J ends were trimmed by 3 bases and 6 bases, with 12 bases remaining between them. The CDR3 DNA is TGTGCCAGCAGTTTGAGGGGGGGTGGTAATTCACCCCTCCACTTT. It yields the protein CASSLRGGGNSPLHF.